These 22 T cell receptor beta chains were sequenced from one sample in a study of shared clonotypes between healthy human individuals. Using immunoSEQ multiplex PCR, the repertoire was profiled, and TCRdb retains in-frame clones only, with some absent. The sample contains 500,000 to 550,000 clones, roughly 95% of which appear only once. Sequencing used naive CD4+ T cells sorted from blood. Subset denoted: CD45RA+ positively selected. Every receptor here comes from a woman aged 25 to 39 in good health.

The CDR3 DNA reads TGTGCCAGCAGCTTGCGGGGGACAGTCAATCAGCCCCAGCATTTT. It codes for CASSLRGTVNQPQHF. The genes are TRBV5-6 and TRBJ1-5; TRBD1 aligns across 7 bases. The CDR3 runs to 15 residues. V shed 1 base, J shed 3 bases, and the junction held 4 bases outside the gene matches. CDR1 and CDR2 from the germline V gene are SGHDT and YYEEEE.

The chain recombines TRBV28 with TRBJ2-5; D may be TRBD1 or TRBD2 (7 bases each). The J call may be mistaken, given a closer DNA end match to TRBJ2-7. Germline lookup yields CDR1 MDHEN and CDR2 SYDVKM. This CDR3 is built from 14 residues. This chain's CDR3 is CASSLSGGGYEQYF. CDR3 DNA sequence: TGTGCCAGCAGTTTATCAGGGGGGGGCTACGAGCAGTACTTC.

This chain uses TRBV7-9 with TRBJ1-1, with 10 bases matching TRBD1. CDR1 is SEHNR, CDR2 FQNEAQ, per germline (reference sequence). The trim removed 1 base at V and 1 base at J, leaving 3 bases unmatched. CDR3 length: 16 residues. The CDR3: CASSLVTGGENTEAFF. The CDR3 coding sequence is TGTGCCAGCAGCTTAGTGACAGGGGGCGAGAACACTGAAGCTTTCTTT.

In nucleotides, the CDR3 is TGTGCCAGCAGTCTTAAGCGGCAAGAGACCCAGTACTTC. Residues: CASSLKRQETQYF. The V and J genes are TRBV6-1 and TRBJ2-5, with D maybe TRBD2 (5 bases). The V gene's germline CDR1 is MNHNS and CDR2 SASEGT. The CDR3 consists of 13 residues. With 5 bases removed from V and 2 bases from J, the gap between germline ends came to 9 bases.

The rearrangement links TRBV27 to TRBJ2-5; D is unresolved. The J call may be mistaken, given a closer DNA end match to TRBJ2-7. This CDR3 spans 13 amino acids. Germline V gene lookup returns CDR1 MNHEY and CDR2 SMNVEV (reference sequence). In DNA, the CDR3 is TGTGCCAGCAGTTTATCAGGATCCTACGAGCAGTACTTC. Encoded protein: CASSLSGSYEQYF.

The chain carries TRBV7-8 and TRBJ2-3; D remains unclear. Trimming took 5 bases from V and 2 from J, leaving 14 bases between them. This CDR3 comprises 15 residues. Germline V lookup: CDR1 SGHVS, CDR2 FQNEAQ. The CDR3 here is CASSARLADTDTQYF. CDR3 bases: TGTGCCAGCAGCGCAAGGTTGGCGGACACAGATACGCAGTATTTT.

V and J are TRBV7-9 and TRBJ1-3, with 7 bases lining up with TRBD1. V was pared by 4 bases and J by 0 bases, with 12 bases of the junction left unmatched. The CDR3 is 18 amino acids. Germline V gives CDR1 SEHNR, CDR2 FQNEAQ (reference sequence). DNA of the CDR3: TGTGCCAGCAGCTCAGGGGGTCGGGAACAGCACTCTGGAAACACCATATATTTT. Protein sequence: CASSSGGREQHSGNTIYF.

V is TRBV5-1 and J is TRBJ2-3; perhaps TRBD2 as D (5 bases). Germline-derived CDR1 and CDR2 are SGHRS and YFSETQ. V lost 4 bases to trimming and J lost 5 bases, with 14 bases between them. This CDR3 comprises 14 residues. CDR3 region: CASSPWTGVDTQYF. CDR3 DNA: TGCGCCAGCAGCCCTTGGACCGGGGTAGATACGCAGTATTTT.

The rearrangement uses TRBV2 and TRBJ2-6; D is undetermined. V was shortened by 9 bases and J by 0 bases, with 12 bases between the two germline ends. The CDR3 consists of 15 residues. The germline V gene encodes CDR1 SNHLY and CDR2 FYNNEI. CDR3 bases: TGTGCCAGATTACAAACCCCCTCTGGGGCCAACGTCCTGACTTTC. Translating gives CARLQTPSGANVLTF.

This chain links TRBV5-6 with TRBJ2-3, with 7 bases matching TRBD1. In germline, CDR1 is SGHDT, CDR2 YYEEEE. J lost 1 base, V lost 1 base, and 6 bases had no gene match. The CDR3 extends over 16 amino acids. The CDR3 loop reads CASSLYVGTGTDTQYF. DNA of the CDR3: TGTGCCAGCAGCTTGTATGTGGGGACAGGCACAGATACGCAGTATTTT.

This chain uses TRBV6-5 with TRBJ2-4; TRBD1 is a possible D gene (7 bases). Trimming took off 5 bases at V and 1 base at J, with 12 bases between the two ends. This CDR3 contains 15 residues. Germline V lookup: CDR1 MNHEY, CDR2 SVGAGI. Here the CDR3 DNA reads TGTGCCAGCAGTCAGGGGGGAAGGGCCAAAAACATTCAGTACTTC. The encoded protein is CASSQGGRAKNIQYF.

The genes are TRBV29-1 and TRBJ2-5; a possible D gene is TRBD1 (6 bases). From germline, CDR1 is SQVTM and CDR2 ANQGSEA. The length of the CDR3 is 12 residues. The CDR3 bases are TGCACCGGTGGGGGCCCTAAAGAGACCCAGTACTTC. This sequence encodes CTGGGPKETQYF. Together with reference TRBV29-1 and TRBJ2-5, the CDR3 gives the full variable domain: SAVISQKPSRDICQRGTSLTIQCQVDSQVTMMFWYRQQPGQSLTLIATANQGSEATYESGFVIDKFPISRPNLTFSTLTVSNMSPEDSSIYLCTGGGPKETQYFGPGTRLLVL.

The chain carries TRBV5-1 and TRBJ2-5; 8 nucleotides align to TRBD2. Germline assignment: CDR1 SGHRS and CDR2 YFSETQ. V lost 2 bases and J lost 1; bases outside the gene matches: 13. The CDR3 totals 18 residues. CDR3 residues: CASSFDAGGALVQETQYF. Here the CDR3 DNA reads TGCGCCAGCAGCTTTGACGCGGGAGGCGCCCTAGTCCAAGAGACCCAGTACTTC.

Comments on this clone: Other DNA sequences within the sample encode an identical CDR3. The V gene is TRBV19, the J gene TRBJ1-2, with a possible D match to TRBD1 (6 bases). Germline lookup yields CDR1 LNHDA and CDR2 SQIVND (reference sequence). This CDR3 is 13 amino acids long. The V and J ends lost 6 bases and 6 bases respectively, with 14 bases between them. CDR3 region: CASSPRGGHGYTF. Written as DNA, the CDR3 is TGTGCCAGTAGCCCTCGGGGGGGCCATGGCTACACCTTC.

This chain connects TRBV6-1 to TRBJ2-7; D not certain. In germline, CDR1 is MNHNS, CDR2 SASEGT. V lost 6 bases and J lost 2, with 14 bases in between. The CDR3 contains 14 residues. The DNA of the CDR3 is TGTGCCAGCAGAAATGCCGGGCCCCCCTACGAGCAGTACTTC. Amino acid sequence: CASRNAGPPYEQYF.

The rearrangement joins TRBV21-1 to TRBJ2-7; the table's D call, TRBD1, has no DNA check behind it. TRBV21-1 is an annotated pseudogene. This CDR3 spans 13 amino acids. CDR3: CASSGTDTYEQYF. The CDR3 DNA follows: TGTGCCAGCAGTGGGACAGATACCTACGAGCAGTACTTC.

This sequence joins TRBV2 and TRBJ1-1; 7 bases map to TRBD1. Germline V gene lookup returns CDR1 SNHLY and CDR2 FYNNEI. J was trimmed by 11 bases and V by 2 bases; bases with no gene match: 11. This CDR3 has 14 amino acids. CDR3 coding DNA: TGTGCCAGCAGTGAACCCCTCGAGGGGGCATCGGCTTTCTTT. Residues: CASSEPLEGASAFF. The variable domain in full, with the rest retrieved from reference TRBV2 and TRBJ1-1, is EPEVTQTPSHQVTQMGQEVILRCVPISNHLYFYWYRQILGQKVEFLVSFYNNEISEKSEIFDDQFSVERPDGSNFTLKIRSTKLEDSAMYFCASSEPLEGASAFFGQGTRLTVV.

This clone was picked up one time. Here the CDR3 reads CASSQARIGGGYNEQFF. CDR3 DNA sequence: TGCGCCAGCAGCCAAGCCCGTATAGGGGGCGGTTACAATGAGCAGTTCTTC. This chain uses TRBV4-1 with TRBJ2-1; TRBD1 aligns across 7 bases. V was clipped by 1 base and J by 4 bases; unmatched bases: 10. Germline values: CDR1 MGHRA, CDR2 YSYEKL. There are 17 residues in the CDR3.

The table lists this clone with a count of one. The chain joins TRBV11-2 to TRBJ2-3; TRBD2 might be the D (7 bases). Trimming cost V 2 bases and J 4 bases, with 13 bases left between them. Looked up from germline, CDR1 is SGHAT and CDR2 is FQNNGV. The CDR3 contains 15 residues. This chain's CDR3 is CASSLLRGAPDTQYF. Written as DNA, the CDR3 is TGTGCCAGCAGCTTATTACGGGGGGCCCCAGATACGCAGTATTTT.

The CDR3 loop reads CASSQPSLAGLGSQYF. CDR3 coding DNA: TGTGCCAGCAGCCAACCTTCTCTCGCAGGATTGGGGTCCCAGTACTTC. J is TRBJ2-5 and V is TRBV4-2; no reliable D call. Per the germline V gene, CDR1 is LGHNA and CDR2 is YNFKEQ. The CDR3 is 16 residues long. The ends were cut back, 2 bases at V and 9 bases at J, with 22 bases in the middle.

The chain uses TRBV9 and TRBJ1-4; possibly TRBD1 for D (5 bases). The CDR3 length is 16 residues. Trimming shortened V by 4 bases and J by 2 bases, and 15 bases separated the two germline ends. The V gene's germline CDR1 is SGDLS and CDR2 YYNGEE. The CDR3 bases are TGTGCCAGCAGCTCCCCCTTGGGGGGTACTAATGAAAAACTGTTTTTT. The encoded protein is CASSSPLGGTNEKLFF.

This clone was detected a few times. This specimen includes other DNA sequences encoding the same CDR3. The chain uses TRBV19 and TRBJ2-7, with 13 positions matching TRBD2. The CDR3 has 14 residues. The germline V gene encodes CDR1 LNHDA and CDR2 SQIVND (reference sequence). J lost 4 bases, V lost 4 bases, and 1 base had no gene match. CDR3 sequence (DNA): TGTGCCAGTAGTAGGACTAGCGGGAGTTACGAGCAGTACTTC. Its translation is CASSRTSGSYEQYF.